The 23 T cell receptor beta chains in this list originate from one sample, sequenced in a study of blood T cells in healthy people across ages. A sample-barcoded 5' primer and a J-beta primer mix were used in a second PCR of about 7 to 12 cycles. MiXCR was run by TCRdb on the 5' RACE reads, yielding one entry per CDR3 protein. The profile shows 1.4 million or so distinct CDR3 sequences, approximately 42% of them singletons. Sequenced material: blood. These receptor sequences come from a woman aged 18-29 years in good health.

The rearrangement uses TRBV4-3 and TRBJ2-7; D may be TRBD2 (5 bases). Per germline, CDR1 LGHNA and CDR2 YSLEER. This CDR3 is built from 14 residues. Trimming took off 4 bases at V and 4 bases at J, with 14 bases between the two ends. The CDR3, as DNA: TGCGCCAGCAGCCCCCTCCGGGGAGATTACGAGCAGTACTTC. Translated: CASSPLRGDYEQYF.

This rearrangement joins TRBV12-3 or TRBV12-4 to TRBJ1-1; D is ambiguous. CDR3 length: 15 amino acids. V lost 7 bases to trimming and J lost 4 bases, with 19 bases between them. CDR3 nucleotide sequence: TGTGCCAGCACTCTCCGGGAACTACGTCGCACTGAAGCTTTCTTT. Protein: CASTLRELRRTEAFF.

In DNA form, the CDR3 reads TGTGCCAGCAGCCAAGAGACAAAGACCCAGTACTTC. Residues: CASSQETKTQYF. The chain carries TRBV3-1 and TRBJ2-5; D gene ambiguous. There are 12 residues in the CDR3. Per the germline V gene, CDR1 is LGHDT and CDR2 is YNNKEL (reference sequence). V lost 0 bases and J lost 6, with 5 bases in between.

The chain couples TRBV20-1 to TRBJ2-1; TRBD2 aligns across 12 bases. This CDR3 is 15 amino acids long. The trim removed 6 bases at V and 9 bases at J, leaving 12 bases unmatched. Germline V gene sequence: CDR1 DFQATT, CDR2 SNEGSKA (reference sequence). CDR3 residues: CSATGLAGRPPEQFF. The DNA for the CDR3 is TGCAGTGCCACAGGACTAGCGGGACGCCCGCCTGAGCAGTTCTTC.

V and J are TRBV4-1 and TRBJ2-5, with D maybe TRBD1 (6 bases). CDR3 length: 14 residues. Trimming cost V 4 bases and J 11 bases, with 20 bases left between them. CDR1 and CDR2 (germline): MGHRA, YSYEKL. CDR3 protein: CASSRATGQNEQYF. The CDR3 bases are TGCGCCAGCAGCCGAGCGACAGGACAGAATGAGCAGTACTTC.

There are many counts of this clonotype. V is TRBV7-2 and J is TRBJ1-2; no clear D. The germline V and J ends were trimmed by 5 bases and 5 bases, with 18 bases remaining between them. Germline CDR1 and CDR2: SGHTA and FQGNSA. The CDR3 has 15 residues. CDR3: CASSLYYMAEYGYTF. DNA of the CDR3: TGTGCCAGCAGCCTTTACTACATGGCGGAGTATGGCTACACCTTC.

This clonotype has only a few counts. The chain uses TRBV29-1 and TRBJ1-5; D is undetermined. V was pared by 4 bases and J by 0 bases, with 10 bases between. CDR1 is SQVTM, CDR2 ANQGSEA, per germline. This CDR3 is built from 14 residues. The CDR3 sequence is CSVAFDLSNQPQHF. The CDR3 DNA is TGCAGCGTTGCGTTCGATCTTAGCAATCAGCCCCAGCATTTT.

V usage is TRBV7-6 and J usage is TRBJ1-5; D perhaps matches TRBD1 (5 bases). Trimming left V 5 bases short and J 3 bases short, with 14 bases between. Germline-derived CDR1 and CDR2 are SGHVS and FNYEAQ. The CDR3 has 15 residues. CDR3 nucleotides: TGTGCCAGCAGCCCCCGGGACGGACTCAATCAGCCCCAGCATTTT. It translates to CASSPRDGLNQPQHF. The full variable domain, in which reference TRBV7-6 and TRBJ1-5 provide the parts outside the CDR3, is GAGVSQSPRYKVTKRGQDVALRCDPISGHVSLYWYRQALGQGPEFLTYFNYEAQQDKSGLPNDRFSAERPEGSISTLTIQRTEQRDSAMYRCASSPRDGLNQPQHFGDGTRLSIL.

This clonotype was recorded a few times. The chain recombines TRBV2 with TRBJ1-1; D not certain. Germline loops: CDR1 SNHLY, CDR2 FYNNEI. This CDR3 region has 13 residues. Trimming removed 10 bases at V and 1 base at J, with 13 bases between. The CDR3: CANAGNQNTEAFF. The CDR3 bases are TGTGCCAACGCCGGGAACCAGAACACTGAAGCTTTCTTT.

V and J are TRBV7-2 and TRBJ1-3; no firm D call. Trimming removed 0 bases from V and 4 bases from J, with 10 bases in between. Germline loops: CDR1 SGHTA, CDR2 FQGNSA. The CDR3 extends over 15 amino acids. The CDR3 reads CASSLAHGRGNTIYF. The CDR3 DNA sequence: TGTGCCAGCAGCTTAGCGCATGGCAGGGGAAACACCATATATTTT.

The gene calls are TRBV18 and TRBJ2-1; 7 positions match TRBD1. Germline V lookup: CDR1 KGHSH, CDR2 LQKENI. V shed 4 bases, J shed 5 bases, and the junction held 5 bases outside the gene matches. CDR3 length: 14 amino acids. CDR3 nucleotides: TGTGCCAGCTCACAGCAGGGACAGCACAATGAGCAGTTCTTC. It codes for CASSQQGQHNEQFF.

This clonotype has more than one count but fewer than ten. This sequence joins TRBV6-5 and TRBJ1-2, with D uncertain. Germline V gene data show CDR1 as MNHEY and CDR2 as SVGAGI. The CDR3 spans 13 residues. Trimming left V 2 bases short and J 8 bases short, with 12 bases between. The CDR3 here is CASSYEEGRGYTF. Here the CDR3 DNA reads TGTGCCAGCAGTTACGAAGAGGGTCGAGGCTACACCTTC.

The DNA for the CDR3 is TGTGCCAGCAGCAATGGGCGAGGCGGCACAGATACGCAGTATTTT. Amino acids: CASSNGRGGTDTQYF. The J gene is TRBJ2-3, the V gene TRBV7-3, with unresolved D. The germline V and J ends were trimmed by 5 bases and 1 base, with 13 bases remaining between them. Looked up from germline, CDR1 is SGHTA and CDR2 is FQGTGA. The CDR3 length is 15 residues. Based on the CDR3 plus reference TRBV7-3 and TRBJ2-3, the full variable domain is GAGVSQTPSNKVTEKGKYVELRCDPISGHTALYWYRQSLGQGPEFLIYFQGTGAADDSGLPNDRFFAVRPEGSVSTLKIQRTERGDSAVYLCASSNGRGGTDTQYFGPGTRLTVL.

This clonotype was detected many times. The genes are TRBV27 and TRBJ2-3; unclear D gene. The germline V gene has CDR1 MNHEY and CDR2 SMNVEV (reference sequence). The CDR3 has 13 residues. Trimming removed 6 bases from V and 4 bases from J, with 11 bases in between. The CDR3 region is CASSLGFPDTQYF. In DNA, the CDR3 is TGTGCCAGCAGCTTGGGGTTTCCAGATACGCAGTATTTT.

This chain joins TRBV3-1 and TRBJ2-1, with no clear D. V was clipped by 0 bases and J by 9 bases, with 9 bases between them. Germline assignment: CDR1 LGHDT and CDR2 YNNKEL (reference sequence). The CDR3 extends over 13 amino acids. The CDR3 protein is CASSQDRNPEQFF. Written as DNA, the CDR3 is TGTGCCAGCAGCCAAGATAGAAACCCTGAGCAGTTCTTC.

This clonotype was counted a few times. The gene calls are TRBV5-1 and TRBJ1-4; perhaps TRBD1 as D (5 bases). Trimming left V 4 bases short and J 10 bases short, with 29 bases between. Germline values: CDR1 SGHRS, CDR2 YFSETQ. The CDR3 consists of 18 residues. The CDR3 bases are TGCGCCAGCAGCGGGCGAAAGGGGCGCGGTCTGGCGATCGGAAAACTGTTTTTT. It specifies CASSGRKGRGLAIGKLFF.

This clonotype was seen more than once but under ten times. The J gene is TRBJ2-3, the V gene TRBV3-1, with D unresolved. Germline V gene data show CDR1 as LGHDT and CDR2 as YNNKEL (reference sequence). V lost 1 base and J lost 5, with 7 bases in between. The CDR3 totals 13 residues. The CDR3 spells CASSQGPGDTQYF. Here the CDR3 DNA reads TGTGCCAGCAGCCAAGGGCCCGGAGATACGCAGTATTTT.

This sequence joins TRBV12-3 or TRBV12-4 and TRBJ1-5; tentative D call: TRBD1 (5 bases). Trimming removed 5 bases at V and 3 bases at J, with 11 bases between. This CDR3 has 14 amino acids. The CDR3 DNA is TGTGCCAGCAGTGGGGCCAGTGACAATCAGCCCCAGCATTTT. The encoded protein is CASSGASDNQPQHF.

This clonotype showed up just a few times. The chain is built from TRBV20-1 and TRBJ2-1, with TRBD1 identical over 7 bases. The CDR3 extends over 14 amino acids. The V gene end was trimmed by 5 bases and the J gene end by 9 bases; junction bases not matched to a gene: 13. Germline CDR1 is DFQATT and CDR2 is SNEGSKA (reference sequence). CDR3 amino acids: CSARRDRRIIEQFF. In DNA, the CDR3 is TGCAGTGCTCGCCGGGACAGACGCATCATTGAGCAGTTCTTC.

This clonotype appeared a few times. The V call is TRBV7-2, the J call TRBJ2-3; D uncertain. CDR3 length: 12 residues. V was pared by 1 base and J by 11 bases, with 10 bases between. CDR1 is SGHTA, CDR2 FQGNSA, per germline. The CDR3 DNA is TGTGCCAGCAGCTTAGTAGGGTGGGAGCAGTATTTT. Translating gives CASSLVGWEQYF.

The chain links TRBV20-1 to TRBJ2-1, with 12 positions matching TRBD2. The germline V gene encodes CDR1 DFQATT and CDR2 SNEGSKA (reference sequence). The CDR3 has 14 residues. V trimming: 3 bases; J trimming: 8 bases; junction bases outside the gene matches: 5. CDR3 in amino acids: CSARTSGGSYEQFF. CDR3 bases: TGCAGTGCTAGGACTAGCGGGGGTAGTTATGAGCAGTTCTTC.

This clonotype was observed a few times. The chain joins TRBV6-5 to TRBJ2-2; no clear D. V was pared by 5 bases and J by 5 bases, with 18 bases between. CDR1 and CDR2 (germline): MNHEY, SVGAGI. This CDR3 has 16 amino acids. The CDR3 sequence is CASSPLPPRRTGELFF. The DNA of the CDR3 is TGTGCCAGCAGTCCGCTCCCCCCCCGAAGAACCGGGGAGCTGTTTTTT.

Only a few counts were recorded for this clonotype. This chain connects TRBV20-1 to TRBJ1-5; the D is unclear. Trimming removed 8 bases at V and 4 bases at J, with 18 bases between. Per germline, CDR1 DFQATT and CDR2 SNEGSKA (reference sequence). The CDR3 consists of 14 residues. CDR3 coding DNA: TGCAGTCCTCAACCTACAGTCCAGAATCAGCCCCAGCATTTT. It encodes CSPQPTVQNQPQHF.